The present entry profiles one TCR beta chain with its context. Its target is unknown. The CDR3 loop spans 16 amino acids. V gave up 0 bases and J gave up 5 bases; unmatched junction bases: 9. The germline V gene encodes CDR1 MGHRA and CDR2 YSYEKL. This entry comes from a study of T cell responses to AZD1222 COVID-19 vaccine. General observations from the study: AZD1222 recipients seropositive at baseline numbered only 5 or 6. The study sampled repertoires only after the peak T cell response.

Profiling relied on immunoSEQ multiplex PCR, and the TCRdb table lists in-frame clones only, not all of them. There are more than 100,000 clones in the sample; approximately 84% occur only once, and roughly 10% lies in the top ten. This TCR came from an adult in good health. Sequencing used peripheral blood, obtained on day 0 of AZD1222 vaccination. The chain is built from TRBV4-1 and TRBJ2-5; 7 bases are a match to TRBD2. CDR3 amino acids: CASSQDPPSGKETQYF. CDR3 in DNA: TGCGCCAGCAGCCAAGACCCCCCAAGCGGGAAGGAGACCCAGTACTTC.